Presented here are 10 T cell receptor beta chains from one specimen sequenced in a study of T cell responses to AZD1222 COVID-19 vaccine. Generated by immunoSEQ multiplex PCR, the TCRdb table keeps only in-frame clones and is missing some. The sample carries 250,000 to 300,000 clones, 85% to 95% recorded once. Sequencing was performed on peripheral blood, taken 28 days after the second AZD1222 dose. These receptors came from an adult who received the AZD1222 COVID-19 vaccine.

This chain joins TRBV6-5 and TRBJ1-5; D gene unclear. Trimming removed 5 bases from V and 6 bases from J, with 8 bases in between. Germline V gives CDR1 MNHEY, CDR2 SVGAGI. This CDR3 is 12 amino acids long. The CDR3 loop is CASSTPGQPQHF. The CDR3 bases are TGTGCCAGCAGTACCCCCGGTCAGCCCCAGCATTTT.

The CDR3 is CASSLRQGGNTEAFF. The CDR3 DNA reads TGTGCCAGCAGCCTCCGACAGGGGGGGAACACTGAAGCTTTCTTT. This rearrangement joins TRBV7-9 to TRBJ1-1, with TRBD1 matching 9 bases. CDR1 and CDR2 (germline): SEHNR, FQNEAQ (reference sequence). The CDR3 runs to 15 residues. V was pared by 5 bases and J by 1 base, with 5 bases of the junction left unmatched. The complete variable domain, with remaining parts taken from reference TRBV7-9 and TRBJ1-1, reads DTGVSQNPRHKITKRGQNVTFRCDPISEHNRLYWYRQTLGQGPEFLTYFQNEAQLEKSRLLSDRFSAERPKGSFSTLEIQRTEQGDSAMYLCASSLRQGGNTEAFFGQGTRLTVV.

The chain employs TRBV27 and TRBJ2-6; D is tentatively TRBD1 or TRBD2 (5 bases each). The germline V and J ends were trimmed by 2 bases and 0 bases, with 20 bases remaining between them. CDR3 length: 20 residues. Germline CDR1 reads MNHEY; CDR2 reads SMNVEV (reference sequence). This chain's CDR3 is CASSLNPWIAGGSGANVLTF. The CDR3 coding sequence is TGTGCCAGCAGTTTAAACCCTTGGATTGCTGGGGGCTCTGGGGCCAACGTCCTGACTTTC.

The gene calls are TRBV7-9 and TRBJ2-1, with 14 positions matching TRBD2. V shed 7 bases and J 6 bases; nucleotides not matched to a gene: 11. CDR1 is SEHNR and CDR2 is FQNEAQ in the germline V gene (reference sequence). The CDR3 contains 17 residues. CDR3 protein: CASTGTSGGVLFNEQFF. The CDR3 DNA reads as TGTGCCAGCACCGGGACTAGCGGGGGAGTTTTGTTCAATGAGCAGTTCTTC. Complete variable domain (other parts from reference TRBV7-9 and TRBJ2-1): DTGVSQNPRHKITKRGQNVTFRCDPISEHNRLYWYRQTLGQGPEFLTYFQNEAQLEKSRLLSDRFSAERPKGSFSTLEIQRTEQGDSAMYLCASTGTSGGVLFNEQFFGPGTRLTVL.

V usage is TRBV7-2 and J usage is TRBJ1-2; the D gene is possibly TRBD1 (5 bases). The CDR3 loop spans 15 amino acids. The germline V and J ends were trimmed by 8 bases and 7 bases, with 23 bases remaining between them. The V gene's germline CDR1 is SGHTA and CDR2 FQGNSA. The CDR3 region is CASALGGVSGSGYTF. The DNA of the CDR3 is TGTGCCAGCGCCCTCGGGGGGGTGAGTGGGAGTGGCTACACCTTC. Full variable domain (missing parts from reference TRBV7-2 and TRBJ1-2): GAGVSQSPSNKVTEKGKDVELRCDPISGHTALYWYRQSLGQGLEFLIYFQGNSAPDKSGLPSDRFSAERTGGSVSTLTIQRTQQEDSAVYLCASALGGVSGSGYTFGSGTRLTVV.

CDR3 sequence: CASSQEGLALSPTTGELFF. The CDR3 nucleotides read TGTGCCAGCAGCCAAGAGGGACTAGCGCTGAGCCCTACCACCGGGGAGCTGTTTTTT. The J gene is TRBJ2-2, the V gene TRBV3-1 (or the pseudogene TRBV3-2); 10 bases line up with TRBD2. This CDR3 is 19 amino acids long. Trimming at V came to 0 bases and at J to 4 bases, leaving 11 bases not matched to a gene. From germline, CDR1 is LGHDT and CDR2 YNNKEL (reference sequence).

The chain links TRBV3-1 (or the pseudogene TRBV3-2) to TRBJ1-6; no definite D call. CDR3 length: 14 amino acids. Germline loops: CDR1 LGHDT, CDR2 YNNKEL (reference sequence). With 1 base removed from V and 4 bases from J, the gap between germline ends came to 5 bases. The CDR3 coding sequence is TGTGCCAGCAGCCAAGGCCAATATAATTCACCCCTCCACTTT. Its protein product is CASSQGQYNSPLHF.

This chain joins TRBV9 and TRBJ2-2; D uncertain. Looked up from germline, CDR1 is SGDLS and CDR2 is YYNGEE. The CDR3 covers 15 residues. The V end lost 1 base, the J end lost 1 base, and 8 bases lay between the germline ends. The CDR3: CASSVSRRNTGELFF. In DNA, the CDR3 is TGTGCCAGCAGCGTAAGCAGGAGGAACACCGGGGAGCTGTTTTTT.

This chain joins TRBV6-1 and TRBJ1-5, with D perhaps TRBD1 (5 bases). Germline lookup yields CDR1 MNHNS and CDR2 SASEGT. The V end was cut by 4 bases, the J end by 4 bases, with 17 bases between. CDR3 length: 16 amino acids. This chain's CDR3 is CASSVPGGVWNQPQHF. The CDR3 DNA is TGTGCCAGCAGTGTACCCGGAGGGGTGTGGAATCAGCCCCAGCATTTT.

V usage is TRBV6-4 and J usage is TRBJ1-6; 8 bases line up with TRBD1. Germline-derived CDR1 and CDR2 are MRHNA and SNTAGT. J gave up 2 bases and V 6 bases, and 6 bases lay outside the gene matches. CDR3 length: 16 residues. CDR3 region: CASSEKTGAYNSPLHF. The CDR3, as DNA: TGTGCCAGCAGCGAGAAGACAGGGGCCTATAATTCACCCCTCCACTTT.